The 23 T cell receptor beta chains presented below share a single source sample, sequenced in a study of spatial heterogeneity in lung cancer. TCRdb independently ran MiXCR on the 5' RACE reads; one entry per CDR3 protein. The sample has some 46,000 distinct CDR3 sequences; 10% to 15% are singletons. Time point denoted: blood at routine non-recurrence follow-up after resection. The specimen was PBMCs, collected at follow-up. These receptors all come from a male donor with early-stage non-small cell lung cancer.

This clonotype was seen ten or more times. This chain connects TRBV9 to TRBJ2-1; 9 bases align to TRBD1. The V gene end was trimmed by 3 bases and the J gene end by 10 bases; junction bases not matched to a gene: 2. CDR1 is SGDLS, CDR2 YYNGEE, per germline. The CDR3 spans 12 residues. CDR3 nucleotides: TGTGCCAGCAGCGCAGGGACAGGGGAGCAGTTCTTC. Its protein product is CASSAGTGEQFF.

This clonotype occurred once. The rearrangement links TRBV7-9 to TRBJ1-1; TRBD1 aligns across 7 bases. The CDR3 totals 14 residues. Germline assignment: CDR1 SEHNR and CDR2 FQNEAQ (reference sequence). V lost 5 bases and J lost 4; bases outside the gene matches: 7. The CDR3 DNA reads TGTGCCAGCAGCCCAGGGGGGGGAGTCACTGAAGCTTTCTTT. Translation: CASSPGGGVTEAFF.

This clonotype was counted many times. The CDR3 nucleotides are TGTGCCAGCAGTTACCGGCAGGCAGATAATTCACCCCTCCACTTT. Residues: CASSYRQADNSPLHF. This chain links TRBV6-6 with TRBJ1-6; no definite D call. Germline V lookup: CDR1 MNHNY, CDR2 SVGAGI (reference sequence). The CDR3 loop spans 15 amino acids. The V gene lost 2 bases and the J gene lost 5 bases, with 10 bases spanning the gap.

This clonotype was observed many times. The rearrangement joins TRBV2 to TRBJ1-1; 8 bases agree with TRBD1. This CDR3 contains 13 residues. Germline V gene data show CDR1 as SNHLY and CDR2 as FYNNEI. J lost 3 bases, V lost 7 bases, and 4 bases had no gene match. This CDR3 reads CASTRQGYTEAFF. CDR3 nucleotides: TGTGCCAGCACCAGACAGGGGTACACTGAAGCTTTCTTT.

This clonotype was picked up a small number of times. This chain links TRBV7-9 with TRBJ2-7, with 14 bases lining up with TRBD2. This CDR3 spans 16 amino acids. The germline V gene encodes CDR1 SEHNR and CDR2 FQNEAQ (reference sequence). Losses at the gene ends were 3 bases for V and 3 bases for J; bases not matched to a gene: 4. CDR3 nucleotides: TGTGCCAGCAGCTTTACCGGGACTAGCGGGAGCTACGAGCAGTACTTC. Translating it yields CASSFTGTSGSYEQYF.

The chain recombines TRBV28 with TRBJ1-1; no firm D call. V lost 6 bases and J 1 base, leaving 9 bases between the germline ends. The CDR3 is 13 residues long. Germline CDR1 and CDR2: MDHEN and SYDVKM. The CDR3 loop reads CASSLRGNTEAFF. The CDR3 nucleotides are TGTGCCAGCAGCCTTAGAGGGAACACTGAAGCTTTCTTT.

This chain connects TRBV12-3 or TRBV12-4 to TRBJ2-1, with D uncertain. V was clipped by 2 bases and J by 5 bases, with 13 bases between them. The CDR3 has 15 amino acids. CDR3 sequence reads: CASSLWRSTNNEQFF. Here the CDR3 DNA reads TGTGCCAGCAGTTTATGGAGATCAACCAACAATGAGCAGTTCTTC.

This clonotype was seen repeatedly, ten times or more. This chain connects TRBV11-2 to TRBJ1-5, with D uncertain. V lost 4 bases and J 3 bases, leaving 7 bases between the germline ends. Germline CDR1 reads SGHAT; CDR2 reads FQNNGV. This CDR3 comprises 13 residues. The CDR3 reads CASSSTFNQPQHF. CDR3 DNA sequence: TGTGCCAGCAGCTCCACCTTCAATCAGCCCCAGCATTTT.

This clonotype was seen ten or more times. J is TRBJ1-2 and V is TRBV2; no reliable D call. There are 15 residues in the CDR3. With 7 bases removed from V and 1 base from J, the gap between germline ends came to 16 bases. CDR1 and CDR2 (germline): SNHLY, FYNNEI. The CDR3 sequence is CASIRAKNFNYGYTF. Written as DNA, the CDR3 is TGTGCCAGCATAAGGGCCAAAAACTTTAACTATGGCTACACCTTC.

This clonotype occurred many times. The rearrangement uses TRBV3-1 and TRBJ2-1; D perhaps matches TRBD1 (6 bases). The CDR3 has 15 amino acids. CDR1 is LGHDT, CDR2 YNNKEL, per germline (reference sequence). Deletions cut 1 base from V and 8 bases from J, with 15 bases between. DNA of the CDR3: TGTGCCAGCAGCCAAGGTGCAGGGGTAAGGTATGAGCAGTTCTTC. This codes for CASSQGAGVRYEQFF.

This clonotype was seen a handful of times. This chain connects TRBV12-3 or TRBV12-4 to TRBJ2-5; TRBD1 agrees at 11 bases. With V trimmed by 6 bases and J by 4 bases, 7 bases remained unmatched. The CDR3 contains 15 residues. The CDR3 bases are TGTGCCAGCAGCCTCCGGGACAGGGGGACAGAGACCCAGTACTTC. Amino acids: CASSLRDRGTETQYF.

At least ten counts were recorded for this clonotype. The gene calls are TRBV27 and TRBJ2-7; TRBD2 is a possible D gene (5 bases). The CDR3 is 14 amino acids. The V gene's germline CDR1 is MNHEY and CDR2 SMNVEV (reference sequence). V lost 3 bases and J 6 bases, leaving 15 bases between the germline ends. CDR3 in amino acids: CASSFSRGSGEQYF. Written as DNA, the CDR3 is TGTGCCAGCAGTTTTAGCCGGGGATCGGGCGAGCAGTACTTC.

This clonotype has a count of ten or more. The CDR3 nucleotides are TGCAGCGTGGCCACCTCCTATGGCTACACCTTC. Translation gives CSVATSYGYTF. V gene TRBV29-1 combines with J gene TRBJ1-2; D remains ambiguous. CDR1 and CDR2 from the germline V gene are SQVTM and ANQGSEA. V lost 6 bases and J lost 4, with 9 bases in between. The CDR3 spans 11 residues.

This sequence joins TRBV5-4 and TRBJ2-5; TRBD2 matches 9 bases. Trimming at V came to 4 bases and at J to 4 bases, leaving 8 bases not matched to a gene. The germline CDR1 and CDR2 sequences are SGHNT and YYREEE (reference sequence). The CDR3 covers 15 residues. CDR3 region: CASSPGTSRAETQYF. CDR3 coding DNA: TGTGCCAGCAGCCCCGGGACTAGCAGGGCAGAGACCCAGTACTTC.

The table lists this clonotype with many counts. The chain uses TRBV12-3 or TRBV12-4 and TRBJ2-3, with unresolved D. V was pared by 8 bases and J by 6 bases, with 18 bases between. CDR3 length: 14 amino acids. The CDR3 sequence: CASAGHISLDTQYF. The CDR3 DNA reads TGTGCCAGCGCAGGTCATATCTCGCTGGATACGCAGTATTTT.

This clonotype was seen a few times. V usage is TRBV20-1 and J usage is TRBJ2-7; TRBD2 might be the D (6 bases). V was cut by 6 bases and J by 5 bases, with 14 bases left in between. Germline CDR1 DFQATT, CDR2 SNEGSKA (reference sequence). This CDR3 is built from 12 residues. The CDR3 sequence is CSAPGREDEQYF. The CDR3 bases are TGCAGTGCCCCCGGGAGAGAGGACGAGCAGTACTTC.

V is TRBV5-1 and J is TRBJ1-4, with 10 bases identical to TRBD1. From germline, CDR1 is SGHRS and CDR2 YFSETQ. CDR3 size: 14 residues. J gave up 10 bases and V 4 bases, and 7 bases lay outside the gene matches. This CDR3 is CASSNGQGDGKLFF. The CDR3 region has the DNA TGCGCCAGCAGCAACGGACAGGGGGATGGAAAACTGTTTTTT. The variable domain in full, with the rest retrieved from reference TRBV5-1 and TRBJ1-4, is KAGVTQTPRYLIKTRGQQVTLSCSPISGHRSVSWYQQTPGQGLQFLFEYFSETQRNKGNFPGRFSGRQFSNSRSEMNVSTLELGDSALYLCASSNGQGDGKLFFGSGTQLSVL.

This clonotype was recorded many times. The CDR3 sequence: CSAPGQGDDEQFF. The CDR3 DNA sequence: TGCAGTGCGCCGGGACAGGGCGATGATGAGCAGTTCTTC. The V gene is TRBV20-1, the J gene TRBJ2-1; TRBD1 agrees at 9 bases. The ends lost 6 bases at V and 8 bases at J; junction bases unmatched: 8. The V gene's germline CDR1 is DFQATT and CDR2 SNEGSKA (reference sequence). The CDR3 spans 13 residues.

This clonotype was seen a few times. The CDR3 spells CASSIGRQGRYGYTF. DNA for the CDR3: TGTGCCAGTAGTATCGGAAGACAGGGAAGATATGGCTACACCTTC. The chain combines TRBV19 with TRBJ1-2, with 7 bases fitting TRBD1. The length of the CDR3 is 15 residues. J gave up 5 bases and V 3 bases, and 9 bases lay outside the gene matches. Germline V gene data show CDR1 as LNHDA and CDR2 as SQIVND (reference sequence).

This clonotype was observed many times. The chain employs TRBV5-4 and TRBJ1-2, with D perhaps matching TRBD1 (5 bases). Germline V gene sequence: CDR1 SGHNT, CDR2 YYREEE (reference sequence). The V end was cut by 5 bases, the J end by 1 base, with 9 bases between. The CDR3 covers 13 residues. The CDR3 region has the DNA TGTGCCAGCAGTGCGACAGTTAACTATGGCTACACCTTC. Translation gives CASSATVNYGYTF.

The CDR3: CAISENRETNYGYTF. In DNA form, the CDR3 reads TGTGCCATCAGTGAGAACAGGGAAACTAACTATGGCTACACCTTC. The chain couples TRBV10-3 to TRBJ1-2, with D perhaps matching TRBD1 (6 bases). CDR1 is ENHRY and CDR2 is SYGVKD in the germline V gene. CDR3 length equals 15 residues. V lost 2 bases and J 0 bases, leaving 10 bases between the germline ends.

This clonotype came up many times. The chain employs TRBV12-3 or TRBV12-4 and TRBJ1-5; TRBD1 agrees at 11 bases. The V and J ends lost 6 bases and 10 bases, in that order; junction bases with no gene match: 5. The CDR3 sequence is 13 residues long. The DNA of the CDR3 is TGTGCCAGCAGCTCGGACAGGGGGCAACCCCAGCATTTT. Translating it yields CASSSDRGQPQHF.

The sample holds many counts of this clonotype. The chain is built from TRBV19 and TRBJ1-1; no definite D call. Between the trimmed V and J ends, which lost 3 bases and 3 bases, there was a span of 8 bases. The V gene's germline CDR1 is LNHDA and CDR2 SQIVND (reference sequence). The CDR3 runs to 13 residues. CDR3 region: CASSIGSDTEAFF. In DNA, the CDR3 is TGTGCCAGTAGTATCGGCTCGGACACTGAAGCTTTCTTT.